The source of this T cell receptor (beta chain) is a study of regulatory T cells in long-lasting Graves disease. Library construction for TCR beta used iRepertoire HTBI primers and Arm-PCR of CDR3 regions. In TCRdb, the multiplex PCR reads were re-called with MiXCR into one record per CDR3 protein. Here the sample spans fewer than 450,000 distinct CDR3 sequences, 23% being singletons. This CDR3 region has 13 residues. Germline V gene lookup returns CDR1 MNHEY and CDR2 SVGEGT. Regarding this clonotype: The junction does not match germline at one end; this may be a read error.

Stated time point: persistent/refractory GD, antithyroid drugs over 5 years with positive TRAb. Isolated PBMC RNA provided the starting material for the TCR library. Patients with Graves' disease were diagnosed by American Thyroid Association guidelines. V gene TRBV6-2 or TRBV6-3 combines with J gene TRBJ2-7, with D possibly TRBD2 on 6 matching bases. Sequencing was performed on peripheral blood mononuclear cells (PBMCs), taken when the disease was refractory, from a patient treated with antithyroid drugs. The receptor comes from a female donor with Graves disease. The DNA of the CDR3 is TGTGCCAGCAGTTACTCGGGAGGACGGGACCGTATCTTC. Its translation is CASSYSGGRDRIF.